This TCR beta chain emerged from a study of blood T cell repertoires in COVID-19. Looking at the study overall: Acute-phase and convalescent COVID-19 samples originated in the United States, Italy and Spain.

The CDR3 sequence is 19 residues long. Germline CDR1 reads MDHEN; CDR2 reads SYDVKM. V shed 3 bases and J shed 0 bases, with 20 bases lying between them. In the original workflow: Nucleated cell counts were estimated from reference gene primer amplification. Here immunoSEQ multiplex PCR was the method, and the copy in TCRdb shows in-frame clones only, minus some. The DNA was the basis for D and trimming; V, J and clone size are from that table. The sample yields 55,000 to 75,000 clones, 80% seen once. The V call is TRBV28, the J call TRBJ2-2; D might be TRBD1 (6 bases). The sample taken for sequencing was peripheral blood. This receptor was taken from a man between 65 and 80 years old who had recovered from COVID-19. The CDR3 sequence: CASSFSLGRAGANTGELFF. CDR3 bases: TGTGCCAGCAGTTTCTCACTGGGTAGAGCAGGGGCGAACACCGGGGAGCTGTTTTTT.